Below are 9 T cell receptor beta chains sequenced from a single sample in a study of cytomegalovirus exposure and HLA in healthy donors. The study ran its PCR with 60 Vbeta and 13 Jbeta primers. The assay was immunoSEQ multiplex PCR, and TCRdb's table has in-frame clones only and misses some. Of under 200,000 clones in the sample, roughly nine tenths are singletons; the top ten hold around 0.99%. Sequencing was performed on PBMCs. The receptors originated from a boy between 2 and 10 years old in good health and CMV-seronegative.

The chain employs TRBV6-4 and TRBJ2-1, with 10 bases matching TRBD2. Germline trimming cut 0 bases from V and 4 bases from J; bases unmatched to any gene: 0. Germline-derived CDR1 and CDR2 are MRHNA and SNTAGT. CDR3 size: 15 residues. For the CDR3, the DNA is TGTGCCAGCAGTGACTCGACTAGCGGGTACAATGAGCAGTTCTTC. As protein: CASSDSTSGYNEQFF.

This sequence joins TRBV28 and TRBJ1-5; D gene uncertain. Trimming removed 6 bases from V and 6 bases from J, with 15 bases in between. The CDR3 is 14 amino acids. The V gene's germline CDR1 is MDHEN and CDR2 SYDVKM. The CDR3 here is CASRSPNTGQPQHF. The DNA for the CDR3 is TGTGCCAGCAGATCACCAAATACGGGTCAGCCCCAGCATTTT.

CDR3 nucleotides: TGTGCCAGCAGTTTCCCTGACAGGGGGCGGATTCAGCCCCAGCATTTT. This gives the protein CASSFPDRGRIQPQHF. V is TRBV28 and J is TRBJ1-5; 10 bases match TRBD1. After removal of 3 bases from V and 6 bases from J, the junction contained 8 bases not matched to a gene. Per the germline V gene, CDR1 is MDHEN and CDR2 is SYDVKM. The CDR3 consists of 16 residues.

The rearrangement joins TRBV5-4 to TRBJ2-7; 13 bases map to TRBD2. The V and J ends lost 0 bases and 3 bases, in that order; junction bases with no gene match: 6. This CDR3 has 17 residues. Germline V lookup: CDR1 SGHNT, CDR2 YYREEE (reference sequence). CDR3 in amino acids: CASSLELAGGGLYEQYF. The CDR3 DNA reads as TGTGCCAGCAGCTTGGAACTAGCGGGAGGGGGCCTCTACGAGCAGTACTTC.

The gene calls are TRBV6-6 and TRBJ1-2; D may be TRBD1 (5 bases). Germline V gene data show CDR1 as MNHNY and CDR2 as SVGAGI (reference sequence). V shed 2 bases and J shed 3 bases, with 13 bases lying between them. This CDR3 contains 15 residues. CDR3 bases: TGTGCCAGCAGTTACCCCCAACAGGTTGACTATGGCTACACCTTC. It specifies CASSYPQQVDYGYTF.

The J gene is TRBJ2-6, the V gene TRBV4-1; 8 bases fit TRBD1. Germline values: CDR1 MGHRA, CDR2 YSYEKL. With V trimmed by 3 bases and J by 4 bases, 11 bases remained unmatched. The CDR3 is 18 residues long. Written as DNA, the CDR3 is TGCGCCAGCAGCCAGAGGCAGGGGGCGACGAGCGGGGCCAACGTCCTGACTTTC. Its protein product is CASSQRQGATSGANVLTF.

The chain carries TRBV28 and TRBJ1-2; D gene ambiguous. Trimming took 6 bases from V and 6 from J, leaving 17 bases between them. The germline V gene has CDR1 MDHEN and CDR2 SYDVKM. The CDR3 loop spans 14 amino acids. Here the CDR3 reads CASSTVTVPHGYTF. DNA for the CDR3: TGTGCCAGCAGCACTGTAACTGTGCCCCATGGCTACACCTTC.

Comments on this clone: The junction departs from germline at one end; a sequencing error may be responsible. The CDR3 sequence: CASSRDSITYERYF. In DNA form, the CDR3 reads TGTGCCAGCAGCCGGGACAGTATCACTTACGAGCGGTACTTC. The chain recombines TRBV4-2 with TRBJ2-7, with 7 bases lining up with TRBD1. The CDR3 runs to 14 residues. From germline, CDR1 is LGHNA and CDR2 YNFKEQ.

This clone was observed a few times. DNA for the CDR3: TGTGCCATCATTATGTCCGGGGAGCTGTTTTTT. Residues: CAIIMSGELFF. The rearrangement links TRBV10-3 to TRBJ2-2; D unresolved. V was trimmed by 7 bases and J by 6 bases, leaving 6 bases between them. From germline, CDR1 is ENHRY and CDR2 SYGVKD. The CDR3 totals 11 residues.